This TCR beta chain was documented in a study of T cell clones after liver transplantation. For the study at large: Samples came from ITN030ST, which attempted immunosuppression withdrawal within 2 years of liver transplantation. Pre-transplant mixed lymphocyte reactions yielded third-party-reactive TCRbeta sequences as comparators for graft-donor-reactive sequences. Three of the eight recipients were HCV-positive; the rest had non-autoimmune, non-viral transplant indications. Study conclusions and caveats: Compared with third party-reactive sequences, donor-reactive ones declined more, independent of withdrawal success.

Germline V lookup: CDR1 SGHDT, CDR2 YYEEEE. V lost 5 bases and J 7 bases, leaving 12 bases between the germline ends. The CDR3 loop spans 13 amino acids. Data came from immunoSEQ multiplex PCR; TCRdb stores just in-frame clones and leaves some out. Here the sample spans about 51,000 clones, roughly nine tenths being singletons. This clone was seen a single time. No antigen is known for it. The J gene is TRBJ2-2, the V gene TRBV5-6; the D gene is possibly TRBD1 (6 bases). This specimen consisted of CD8+ T cells from blood, obtained 12 months after liver transplant. The origin of this receptor is a human patient who received a liver transplant. Part of the T cell pool may stem from the graft donor. The CDR3: CASRPQGHGELFF. The CDR3 DNA follows: TGTGCCAGCAGACCCCAGGGACACGGGGAGCTGTTTTTT.